The clone carrying this T cell receptor beta chain appeared once. Cohort allocation depended upon clinical history that participants reported. Using immunoSEQ multiplex PCR, the repertoire was profiled, and TCRdb retains in-frame clones only, with some absent. The repertoire holds about 160,000 clones, with 75% to 90% as singletons. This record belongs to a study of blood T cell repertoires in COVID-19. Germline-derived CDR1 and CDR2 are SGHRS and YFSETQ. The V gene end was trimmed by 6 bases and the J gene end by 6 bases; junction bases not matched to a gene: 9. The CDR3 length is 15 residues. The chain is built from TRBV5-1 and TRBJ2-3; 11 bases match TRBD1. The receptor was isolated from an older woman who had recovered from COVID-19. Sequencing used PBMCs or T cells enriched from blood (not recorded which). The CDR3 nucleotides read TGCGCCAGCAAGTTTTCTGGGACAGGGGGGGATACGCAGTATTTT. Translated, it gives CASKFSGTGGDTQYF.